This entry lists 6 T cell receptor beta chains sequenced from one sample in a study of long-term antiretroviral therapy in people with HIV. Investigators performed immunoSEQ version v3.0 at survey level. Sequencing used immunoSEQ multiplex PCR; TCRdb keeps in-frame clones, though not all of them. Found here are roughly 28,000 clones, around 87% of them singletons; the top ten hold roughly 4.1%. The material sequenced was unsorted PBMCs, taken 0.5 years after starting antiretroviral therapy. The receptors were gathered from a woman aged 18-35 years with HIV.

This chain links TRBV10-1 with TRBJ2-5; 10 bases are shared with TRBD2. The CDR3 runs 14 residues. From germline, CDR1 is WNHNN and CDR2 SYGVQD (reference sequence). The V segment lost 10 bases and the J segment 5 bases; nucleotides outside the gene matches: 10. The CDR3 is CATSRAGGRETQYF. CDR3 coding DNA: TGCGCCACTTCCCGAGCGGGAGGGCGGGAGACCCAGTACTTC.

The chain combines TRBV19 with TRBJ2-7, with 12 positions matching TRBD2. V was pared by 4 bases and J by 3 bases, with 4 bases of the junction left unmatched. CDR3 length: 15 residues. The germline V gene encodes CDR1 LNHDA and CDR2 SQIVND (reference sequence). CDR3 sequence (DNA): TGTGCCAGTAGTACTCGGACTAGCGGGATCTACGAGCAGTACTTC. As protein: CASSTRTSGIYEQYF. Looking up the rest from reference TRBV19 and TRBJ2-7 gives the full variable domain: DGGITQSPKYLFRKEGQNVTLSCEQNLNHDAMYWYRQDPGQGLRLIYYSQIVNDFQKGDIAEGYSVSREKKESFPLTVTSAQKNPTAFYLCASSTRTSGIYEQYFGPGTRLTVT.

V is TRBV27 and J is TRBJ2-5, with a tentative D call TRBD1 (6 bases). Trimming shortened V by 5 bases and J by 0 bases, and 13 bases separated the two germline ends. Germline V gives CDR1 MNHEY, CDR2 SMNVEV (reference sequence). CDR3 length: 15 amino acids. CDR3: CASSRDTGYQETQYF. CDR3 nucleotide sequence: TGTGCCAGCAGTCGGGACACCGGTTACCAAGAGACCCAGTACTTC.

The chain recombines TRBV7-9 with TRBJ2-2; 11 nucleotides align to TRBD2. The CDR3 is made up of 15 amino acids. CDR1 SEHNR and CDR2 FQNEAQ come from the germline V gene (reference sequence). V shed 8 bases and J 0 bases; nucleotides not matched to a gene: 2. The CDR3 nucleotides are TGTGCCAGCCTGGGACTAGCGGCGAACACCGGGGAGCTGTTTTTT. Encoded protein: CASLGLAANTGELFF.

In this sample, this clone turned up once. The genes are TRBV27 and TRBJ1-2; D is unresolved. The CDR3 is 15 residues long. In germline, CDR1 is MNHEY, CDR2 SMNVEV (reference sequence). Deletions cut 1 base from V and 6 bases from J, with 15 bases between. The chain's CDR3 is CASSLYVAGLNGYTF. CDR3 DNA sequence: TGTGCCAGCAGTTTATATGTCGCTGGGCTTAATGGCTACACCTTC.

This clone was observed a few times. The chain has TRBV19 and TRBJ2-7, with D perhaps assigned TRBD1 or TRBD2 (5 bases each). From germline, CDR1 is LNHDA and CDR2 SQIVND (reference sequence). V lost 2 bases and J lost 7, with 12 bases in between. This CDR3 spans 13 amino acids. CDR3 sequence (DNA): TGTGCCAGTAGTATACGGGGCTCGGAAGAGCAGTACTTC. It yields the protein CASSIRGSEEQYF.